Listed below are T cell receptor beta chains from one sample, sequenced in a study of T-cell reconstitution after alpha-beta-depleted transplantation in children. TCRdb re-derived calls from the PCR reads in MiXCR, one entry per CDR3 protein. The sample has under 850,000 distinct CDR3 sequences, around 12% seen once. Sequencing was performed on PBMCs, taken before TCRalphabeta/CD19-depleted stem cell transplant. Receptor source: a girl aged 2 to 9 with congenital amegakaryocytic thrombocytopenia, due to receive a stem cell transplant. CDR3s include the opening cysteine and the closing phenylalanine or tryptophan. Clone size is given for some rows only: seen once, a few or many times, or a class if the clone is expanded.

clone size: NA
J gene: TRBJ2-2
V gene: TRBV7-6
CDR3 protein: CASSQDRGQPGELFF

clone size: few
J gene: TRBJ2-1
V gene: TRBV5-1
CDR3 protein: CASSLEGLAGAWEQFF

clone size: few
J gene: TRBJ2-7
V gene: TRBV12-3/TRBV12-4
CDR3 protein: CASSLAVVGGSHYEQYF

clone size: few
J gene: TRBJ2-7
V gene: TRBV29-1
CDR3 protein: CSVGPAGGIYEQYF

clone size: NA
J gene: TRBJ2-3
V gene: TRBV5-1
CDR3 protein: CASSMSAGTDTQYF

clone size: many
J gene: TRBJ2-3
V gene: TRBV5-1
CDR3 protein: CASSLAGGTSADTQYF

clone size: NA
J gene: TRBJ2-1
V gene: TRBV29-1
CDR3 protein: CSADGLAYNEQFF

clone size: many
J gene: TRBJ2-7
V gene: TRBV20-1
CDR3 protein: CSASVRGYEQYF

clone size: many
J gene: TRBJ2-2
V gene: TRBV27
CDR3 protein: CASTMVAGNTGELFF

clone size: many
J gene: TRBJ1-5
V gene: TRBV7-2
CDR3 protein: CASSPGEVGNQPQHF

clone size: few
J gene: TRBJ1-4
V gene: TRBV12-3/TRBV12-4
CDR3 protein: CASSKTGTNEKLFF

clone size: NA
J gene: TRBJ2-1
V gene: TRBV20-1
CDR3 protein: CSASQLAGGDEQFF

clone size: many
J gene: TRBJ1-6
V gene: TRBV27
CDR3 protein: CASSPGELSYNSPLHF

clone size: few
J gene: TRBJ2-5
V gene: TRBV12-3/TRBV12-4
CDR3 protein: CASSRQGRGETQYF

clone size: many
J gene: TRBJ2-7
V gene: TRBV24-1
CDR3 protein: CATSEPADSYEQYF

clone size: few
J gene: TRBJ2-3
V gene: TRBV20-1
CDR3 protein: CSARPQGEPSTDTQYF

clone size: many
J gene: TRBJ1-3
V gene: TRBV28
CDR3 protein: CASRPQWDSGNTIYF

clone size: many
J gene: TRBJ2-3
V gene: TRBV27
CDR3 protein: CASSLNGLARTDTQYF

clone size: few
J gene: TRBJ2-4
V gene: TRBV28
CDR3 protein: CASSPPGLAGGTTLAKNIQYF

clone size: many
J gene: TRBJ2-7
V gene: TRBV7-2
CDR3 protein: CASSFSLAGVFYEQYF

clone size: few
J gene: TRBJ2-1
V gene: TRBV7-2
CDR3 protein: CASSLAYGELYNEQFF

clone size: few
J gene: TRBJ2-7
V gene: TRBV11-1
CDR3 protein: CASSLYYGLAGGPLHSYEQYF

clone size: NA
J gene: TRBJ2-7
V gene: TRBV10-2
CDR3 protein: CASRTLTTGSYEQYF

clone size: NA
J gene: TRBJ2-1
V gene: TRBV20-1
CDR3 protein: CSAKSPVNEQFF

clone size: NA
J gene: TRBJ1-1
V gene: TRBV20-1
CDR3 protein: CSAIAHHPNTEAYF

clone size: many
J gene: TRBJ2-7
V gene: TRBV5-1
CDR3 protein: CASSETGTSGYEQYF

clone size: NA
J gene: TRBJ2-7
V gene: TRBV5-1
CDR3 protein: CASSSLRQAEQYF

clone size: many
J gene: TRBJ2-1
V gene: TRBV5-1
CDR3 protein: CASSYTGTSGTRNEQFF

clone size: many
J gene: TRBJ2-1
V gene: TRBV12-3/TRBV12-4
CDR3 protein: CASSFYGRVNEQFF

clone size: many
J gene: TRBJ2-2
V gene: TRBV7-8
CDR3 protein: CASTWGASNTGELFF

clone size: NA
J gene: TRBJ2-2
V gene: TRBV5-1
CDR3 protein: CASSLLEGTGELFF

clone size: many
J gene: TRBJ2-2
V gene: TRBV5-1
CDR3 protein: CASSLFVANTGELFF

clone size: NA
J gene: TRBJ1-5
V gene: TRBV6-1
CDR3 protein: CASSQLGRGDQPQHF

clone size: many
J gene: TRBJ1-1
V gene: TRBV5-1
CDR3 protein: CASSLAGGSLMNTEAFF

clone size: many
J gene: TRBJ2-1
V gene: TRBV7-3
CDR3 protein: CASSPLAGARNEQFF

clone size: many
J gene: TRBJ2-3
V gene: TRBV5-1
CDR3 protein: CASSITGSSGTDTQYF

clone size: NA
J gene: TRBJ2-7
V gene: TRBV3-1
CDR3 protein: CASSQKGPAYEQYF

clone size: many
J gene: TRBJ1-1
V gene: TRBV4-1
CDR3 protein: CASSQAVGEDTEAFF

clone size: many
J gene: TRBJ2-1
V gene: TRBV20-1
CDR3 protein: CSARAAGTSGTSYNEQFF

clone size: many
J gene: TRBJ2-5
V gene: TRBV5-1
CDR3 protein: CASSSISTGPWKETQYF

clone size: many
J gene: TRBJ1-1
V gene: TRBV27
CDR3 protein: CASSLWGRSEAFF

clone size: NA
J gene: TRBJ2-1
V gene: TRBV5-5
CDR3 protein: CASSLMAAGSSYNEQFF

clone size: many
J gene: TRBJ2-5
V gene: TRBV12-3/TRBV12-4
CDR3 protein: CASSLTGAEETQYF

clone size: many
J gene: TRBJ2-2
V gene: TRBV11-2
CDR3 protein: CASSLHSTNTGELFF

clone size: NA
J gene: TRBJ1-2
V gene: TRBV12-3/TRBV12-4
CDR3 protein: CASSLGSGGYGYTF

clone size: NA
J gene: TRBJ2-3
V gene: TRBV14
CDR3 protein: CASSQLAPVDTQYF